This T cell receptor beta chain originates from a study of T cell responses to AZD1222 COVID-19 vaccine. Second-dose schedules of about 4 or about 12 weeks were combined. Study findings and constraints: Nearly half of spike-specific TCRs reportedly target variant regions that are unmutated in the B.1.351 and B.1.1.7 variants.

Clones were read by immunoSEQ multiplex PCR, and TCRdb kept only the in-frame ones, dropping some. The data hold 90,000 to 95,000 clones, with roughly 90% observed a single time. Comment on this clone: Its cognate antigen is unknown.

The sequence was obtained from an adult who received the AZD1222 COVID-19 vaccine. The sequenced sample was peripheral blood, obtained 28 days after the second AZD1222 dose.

DNA of the CDR3: TGTGCCAGCAGACTACCTGGGGCAGGGGGCGACTATGGCTACACCTTC. Its translation is CASRLPGAGGDYGYTF. This chain links TRBV28 with TRBJ1-2; TRBD1 agrees at 8 bases. Germline V gene data show CDR1 as MDHEN and CDR2 as SYDVKM. J was trimmed by 3 bases and V by 6 bases; bases with no gene match: 12. The CDR3 loop spans 16 amino acids.